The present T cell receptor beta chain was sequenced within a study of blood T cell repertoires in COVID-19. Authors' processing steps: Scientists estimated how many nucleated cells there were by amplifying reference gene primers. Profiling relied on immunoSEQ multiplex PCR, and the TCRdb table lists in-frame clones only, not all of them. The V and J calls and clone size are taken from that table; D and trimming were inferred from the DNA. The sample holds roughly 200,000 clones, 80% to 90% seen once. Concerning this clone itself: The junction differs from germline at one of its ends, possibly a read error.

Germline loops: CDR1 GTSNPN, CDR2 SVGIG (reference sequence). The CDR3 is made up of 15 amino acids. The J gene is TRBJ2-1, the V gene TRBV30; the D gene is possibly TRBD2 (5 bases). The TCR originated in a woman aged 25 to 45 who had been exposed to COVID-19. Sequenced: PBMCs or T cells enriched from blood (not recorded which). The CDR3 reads CAWSVSSRSFNEQFF. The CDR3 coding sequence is TGTGCCTGGAGTGTATCTAGCAGATCCTTCAATGAGCAGTTCTTC.